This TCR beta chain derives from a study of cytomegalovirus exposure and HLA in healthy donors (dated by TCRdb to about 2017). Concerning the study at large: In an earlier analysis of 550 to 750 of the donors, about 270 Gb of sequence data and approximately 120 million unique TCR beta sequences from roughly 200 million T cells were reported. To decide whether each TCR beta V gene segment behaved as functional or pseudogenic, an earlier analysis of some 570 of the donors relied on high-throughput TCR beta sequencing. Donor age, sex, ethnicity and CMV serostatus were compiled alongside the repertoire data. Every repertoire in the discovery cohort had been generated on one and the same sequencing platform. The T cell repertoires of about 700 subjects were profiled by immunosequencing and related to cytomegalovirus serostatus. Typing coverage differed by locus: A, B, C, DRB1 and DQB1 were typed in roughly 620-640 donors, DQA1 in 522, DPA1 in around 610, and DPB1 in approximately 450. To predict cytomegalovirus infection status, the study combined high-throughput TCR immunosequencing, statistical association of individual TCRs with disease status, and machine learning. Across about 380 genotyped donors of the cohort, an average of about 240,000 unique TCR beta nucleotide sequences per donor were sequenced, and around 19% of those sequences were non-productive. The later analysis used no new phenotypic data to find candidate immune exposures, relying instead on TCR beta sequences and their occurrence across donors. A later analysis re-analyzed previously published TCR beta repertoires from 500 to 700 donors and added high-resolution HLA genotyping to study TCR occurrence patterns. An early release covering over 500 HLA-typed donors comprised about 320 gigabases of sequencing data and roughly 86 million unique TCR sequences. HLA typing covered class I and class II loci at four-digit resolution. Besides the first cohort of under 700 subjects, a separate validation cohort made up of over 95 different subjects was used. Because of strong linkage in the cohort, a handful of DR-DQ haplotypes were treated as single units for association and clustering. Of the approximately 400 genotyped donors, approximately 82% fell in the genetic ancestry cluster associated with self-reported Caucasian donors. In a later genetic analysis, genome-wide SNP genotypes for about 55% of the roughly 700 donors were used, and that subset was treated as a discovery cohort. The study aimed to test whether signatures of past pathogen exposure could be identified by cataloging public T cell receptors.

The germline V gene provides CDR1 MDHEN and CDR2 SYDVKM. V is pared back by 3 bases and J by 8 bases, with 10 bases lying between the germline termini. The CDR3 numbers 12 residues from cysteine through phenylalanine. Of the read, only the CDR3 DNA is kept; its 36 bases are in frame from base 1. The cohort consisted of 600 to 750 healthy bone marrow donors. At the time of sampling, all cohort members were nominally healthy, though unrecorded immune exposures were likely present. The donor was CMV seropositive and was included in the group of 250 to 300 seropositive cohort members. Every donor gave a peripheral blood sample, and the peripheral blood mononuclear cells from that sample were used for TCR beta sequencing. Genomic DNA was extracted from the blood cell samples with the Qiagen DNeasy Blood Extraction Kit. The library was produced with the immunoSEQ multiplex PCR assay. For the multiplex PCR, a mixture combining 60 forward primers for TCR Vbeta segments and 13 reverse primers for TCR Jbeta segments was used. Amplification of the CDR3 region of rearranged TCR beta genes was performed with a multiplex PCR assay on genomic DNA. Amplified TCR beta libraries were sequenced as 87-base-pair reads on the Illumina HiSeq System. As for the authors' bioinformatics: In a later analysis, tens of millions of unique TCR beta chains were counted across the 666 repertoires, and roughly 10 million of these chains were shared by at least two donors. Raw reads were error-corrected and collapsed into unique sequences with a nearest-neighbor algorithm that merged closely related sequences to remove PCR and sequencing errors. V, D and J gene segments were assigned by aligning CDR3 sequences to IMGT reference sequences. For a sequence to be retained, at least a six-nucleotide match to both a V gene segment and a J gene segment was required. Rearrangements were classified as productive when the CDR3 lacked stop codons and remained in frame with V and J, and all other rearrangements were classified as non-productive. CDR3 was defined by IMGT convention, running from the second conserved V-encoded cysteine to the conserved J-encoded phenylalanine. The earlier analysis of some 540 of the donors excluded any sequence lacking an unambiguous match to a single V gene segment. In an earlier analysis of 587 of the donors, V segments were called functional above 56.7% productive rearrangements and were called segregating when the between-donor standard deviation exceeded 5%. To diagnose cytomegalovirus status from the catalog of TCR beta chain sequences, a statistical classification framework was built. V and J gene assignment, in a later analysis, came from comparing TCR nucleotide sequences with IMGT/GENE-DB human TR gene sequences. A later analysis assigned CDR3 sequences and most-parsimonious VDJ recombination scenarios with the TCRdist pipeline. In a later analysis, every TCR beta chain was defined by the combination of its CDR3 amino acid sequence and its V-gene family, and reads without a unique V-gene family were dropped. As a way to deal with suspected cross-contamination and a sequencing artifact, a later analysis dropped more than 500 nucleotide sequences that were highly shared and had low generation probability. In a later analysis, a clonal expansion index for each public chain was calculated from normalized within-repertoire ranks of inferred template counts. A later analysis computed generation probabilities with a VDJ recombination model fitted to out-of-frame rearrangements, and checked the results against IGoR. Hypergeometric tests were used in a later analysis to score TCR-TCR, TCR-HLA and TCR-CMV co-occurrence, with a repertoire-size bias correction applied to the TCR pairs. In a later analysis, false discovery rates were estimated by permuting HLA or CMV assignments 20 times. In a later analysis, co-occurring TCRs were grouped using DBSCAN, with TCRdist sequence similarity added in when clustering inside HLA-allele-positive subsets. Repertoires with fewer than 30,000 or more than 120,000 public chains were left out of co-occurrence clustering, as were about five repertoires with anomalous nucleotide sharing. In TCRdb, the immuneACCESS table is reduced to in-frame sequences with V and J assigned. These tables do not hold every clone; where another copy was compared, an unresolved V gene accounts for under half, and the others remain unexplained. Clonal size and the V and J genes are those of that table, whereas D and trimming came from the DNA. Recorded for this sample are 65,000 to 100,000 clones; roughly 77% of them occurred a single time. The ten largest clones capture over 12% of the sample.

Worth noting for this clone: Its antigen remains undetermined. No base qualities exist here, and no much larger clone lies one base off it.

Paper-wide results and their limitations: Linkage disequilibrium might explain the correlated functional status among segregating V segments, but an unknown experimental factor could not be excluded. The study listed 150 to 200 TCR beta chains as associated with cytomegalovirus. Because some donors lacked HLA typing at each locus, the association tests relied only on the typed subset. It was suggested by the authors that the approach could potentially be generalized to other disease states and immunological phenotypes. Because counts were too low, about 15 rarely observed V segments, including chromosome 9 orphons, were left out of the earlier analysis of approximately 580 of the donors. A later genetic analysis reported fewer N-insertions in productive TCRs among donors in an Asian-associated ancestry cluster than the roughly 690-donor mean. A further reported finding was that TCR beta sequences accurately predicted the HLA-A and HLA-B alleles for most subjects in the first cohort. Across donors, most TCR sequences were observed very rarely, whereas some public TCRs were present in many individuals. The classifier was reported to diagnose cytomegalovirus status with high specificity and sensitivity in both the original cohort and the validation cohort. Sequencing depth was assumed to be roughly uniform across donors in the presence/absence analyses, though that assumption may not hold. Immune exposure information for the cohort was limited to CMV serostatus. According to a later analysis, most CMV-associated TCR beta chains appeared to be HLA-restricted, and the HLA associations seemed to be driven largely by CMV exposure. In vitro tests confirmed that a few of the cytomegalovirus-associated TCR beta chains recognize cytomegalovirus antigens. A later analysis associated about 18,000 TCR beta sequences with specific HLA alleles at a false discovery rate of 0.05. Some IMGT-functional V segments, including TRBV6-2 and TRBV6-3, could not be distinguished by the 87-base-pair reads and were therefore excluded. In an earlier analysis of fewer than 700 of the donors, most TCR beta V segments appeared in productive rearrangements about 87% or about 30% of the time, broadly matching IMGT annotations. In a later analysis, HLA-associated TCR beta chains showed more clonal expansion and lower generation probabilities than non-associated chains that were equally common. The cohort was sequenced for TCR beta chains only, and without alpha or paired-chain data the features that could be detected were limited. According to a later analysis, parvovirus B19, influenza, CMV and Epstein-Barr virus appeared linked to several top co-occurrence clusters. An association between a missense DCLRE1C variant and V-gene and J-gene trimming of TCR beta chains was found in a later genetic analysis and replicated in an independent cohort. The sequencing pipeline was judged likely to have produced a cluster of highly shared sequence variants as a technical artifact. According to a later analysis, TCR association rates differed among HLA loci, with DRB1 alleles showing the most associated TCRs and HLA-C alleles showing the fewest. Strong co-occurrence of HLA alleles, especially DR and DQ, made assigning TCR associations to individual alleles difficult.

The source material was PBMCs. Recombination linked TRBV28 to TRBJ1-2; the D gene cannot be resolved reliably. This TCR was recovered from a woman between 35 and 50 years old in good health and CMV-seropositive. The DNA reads TGTGCCAGCAGTTTTGGCCACAGCGGCTACACCTTC. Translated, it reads CASSFGHSGYTF.